Reported below is one TCR beta chain. Its target is not known. The data derive from a study of T cells expressing NK-cell markers. Findings of the study overall: In roughly six donors, dominant CD3+CD56+NKG2C+ clonotypes ranked among the top 10 CD8+ clonotypes.

The CDR3 has 13 residues. The germline V gene encodes CDR1 MDHEN and CDR2 SYDVKM. UMI-tagged 5'RACE template switching yielded the TCR beta cDNA. TCRdb re-called the 5' RACE reads and catalogs CDR3 proteins one per entry, DNA excluded. Reported are hundreds of thousands of distinct CDR3 sequences; the ten largest clones contain 7.3%. The chain recombines TRBV28 with TRBJ2-5. The clonotype was recovered from a woman between 18 and 70 years old in good health. The sequenced sample consisted of blood T cells: a sorted CD56 or NKG2C T cell subset, CD4+ or CD8+ T cells, or bulk PBMC T cells (not recorded which). The CDR3 reads CASSSPFQETQYF.